Described below is a single T cell receptor beta chain sequence and its context. Repertoires were generated with immunoSEQ multiplex PCR, while TCRdb's copy carries only in-frame clones and drops some. This table has tens of thousands of clones, 82% appearing once. The sample belongs to a study of PD-L1 blockade in urothelial cancer. Study as a whole: Males with bladder-origin urothelial cancer constituted about 90% of the roughly 30 patients. Researchers looked at the blood 3 weeks (second dose) and 6 weeks after treatment began.

This clonotype was sampled from a man in his 70s with urothelial cancer. Source: PBMCs, taken around atezolizumab (anti-PD-L1) treatment.

CDR3 amino acids: CASSPVRQGNNEQFF. CDR3 sequence (DNA): TGTGCCAGCTCACCAGTGCGGCAGGGGAACAATGAGCAGTTCTTC. The chain has TRBV18 and TRBJ2-1, with D perhaps matching TRBD1 (6 bases). V was cut by 2 bases and J by 5 bases, with 13 bases left in between. Germline-derived CDR1 and CDR2 are KGHSH and LQKENI. The CDR3 length is 15 residues. Together with reference TRBV18 and TRBJ2-1, the CDR3 gives the full variable domain: NAGVMQNPRHLVRRRGQEARLRCSPMKGHSHVYWYRQLPEEGLKFMVYLQKENIIDESGMPKERFSAEFPKEGPSILRIQQVVRGDSAAYFCASSPVRQGNNEQFFGPGTRLTVL.